This TCR beta chain was profiled in a study of blood T cell repertoires in COVID-19. Looking at the study overall: Some COVID-19 samples were acute and others convalescent; all came from the United States, Italy and Spain. PBMCs, B-cell-depleted T cells, or T cells were the source of the cDNA or gDNA that made up the material.

About this clone: Other DNA sequences in this specimen translate into the identical CDR3.

V shed 0 bases and J shed 4 bases, with 11 bases lying between them. This CDR3 has 15 residues. The V gene's germline CDR1 is SGHRS and CDR2 YFSETQ. Original processing notes: How many nucleated cells were present was estimated from reference gene primer amplification. Only in-frame clones appear in the TCRdb table, and some are missing; sequencing was by immunoSEQ multiplex PCR. Clone size and the V and J calls come from that table; the DNA yielded D and trimming. The sample lists about 220,000 clones, around 83% seen once, with 9.7% in the top ten. This chain uses TRBV5-1 with TRBJ2-1, with a possible D match to TRBD2 (5 bases). Sequencing was done on a sample of peripheral blood. The TCR was taken from a man in his fifties or sixties with active or convalescent COVID-19. The CDR3 DNA is TGCGCCAGCAGCTTGGTGGCGGACTCTTACAATGAGCAGTTCTTC. This encodes CASSLVADSYNEQFF. Drawing the rest from reference TRBV5-1 and TRBJ2-1, the complete variable domain is KAGVTQTPRYLIKTRGQQVTLSCSPISGHRSVSWYQQTPGQGLQFLFEYFSETQRNKGNFPGRFSGRQFSNSRSEMNVSTLELGDSALYLCASSLVADSYNEQFFGPGTRLTVL.